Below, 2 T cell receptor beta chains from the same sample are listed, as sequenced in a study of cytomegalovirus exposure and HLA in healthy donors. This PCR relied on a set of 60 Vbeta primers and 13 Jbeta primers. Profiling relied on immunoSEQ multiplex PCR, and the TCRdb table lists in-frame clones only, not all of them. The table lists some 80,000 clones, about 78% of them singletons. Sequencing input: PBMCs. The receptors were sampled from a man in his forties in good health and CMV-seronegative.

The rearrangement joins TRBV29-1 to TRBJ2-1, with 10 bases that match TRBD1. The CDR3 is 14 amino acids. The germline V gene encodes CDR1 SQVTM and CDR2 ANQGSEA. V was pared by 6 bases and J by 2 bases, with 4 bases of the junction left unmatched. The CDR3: CSVAGTGAYNEQFF. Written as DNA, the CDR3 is TGCAGCGTCGCAGGGACAGGGGCCTACAATGAGCAGTTCTTC.

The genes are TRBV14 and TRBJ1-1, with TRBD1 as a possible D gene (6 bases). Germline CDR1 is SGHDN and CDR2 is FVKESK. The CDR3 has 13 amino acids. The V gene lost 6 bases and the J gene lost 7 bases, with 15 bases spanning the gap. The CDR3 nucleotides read TGTGCCAGCAGGAATCAGGGGAGTAGTGAAGCTTTCTTT. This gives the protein CASRNQGSSEAFF.